This paragraph covers one T cell receptor (beta chain) sequence. The antigen remains unidentified. The sample is drawn from a study of T cells expressing NK-cell markers. Following a re-call of the 5' RACE reads, TCRdb has one entry per CDR3 protein and lacks DNA. The table lists approximately 420,000 distinct CDR3 sequences. Study-level results: In a few donors, dominant clonotypes made up about 25-65% of CD3+CD56-NKG2C+ cells.

Germline loops: CDR1 SGHDT, CDR2 YYEEEE. The CDR3 is made up of 14 amino acids. The rearrangement links TRBV5-6 to TRBJ2-5; there is no DNA to check the TCRdb D call of TRBD1. This clonotype was obtained from a woman aged 45 to 65 in good health. Input material: blood T cells: a sorted CD56 or NKG2C T cell subset, CD4+ or CD8+ T cells, or bulk PBMC T cells (not recorded which). The CDR3 loop is CASSFRGPQETQYF.